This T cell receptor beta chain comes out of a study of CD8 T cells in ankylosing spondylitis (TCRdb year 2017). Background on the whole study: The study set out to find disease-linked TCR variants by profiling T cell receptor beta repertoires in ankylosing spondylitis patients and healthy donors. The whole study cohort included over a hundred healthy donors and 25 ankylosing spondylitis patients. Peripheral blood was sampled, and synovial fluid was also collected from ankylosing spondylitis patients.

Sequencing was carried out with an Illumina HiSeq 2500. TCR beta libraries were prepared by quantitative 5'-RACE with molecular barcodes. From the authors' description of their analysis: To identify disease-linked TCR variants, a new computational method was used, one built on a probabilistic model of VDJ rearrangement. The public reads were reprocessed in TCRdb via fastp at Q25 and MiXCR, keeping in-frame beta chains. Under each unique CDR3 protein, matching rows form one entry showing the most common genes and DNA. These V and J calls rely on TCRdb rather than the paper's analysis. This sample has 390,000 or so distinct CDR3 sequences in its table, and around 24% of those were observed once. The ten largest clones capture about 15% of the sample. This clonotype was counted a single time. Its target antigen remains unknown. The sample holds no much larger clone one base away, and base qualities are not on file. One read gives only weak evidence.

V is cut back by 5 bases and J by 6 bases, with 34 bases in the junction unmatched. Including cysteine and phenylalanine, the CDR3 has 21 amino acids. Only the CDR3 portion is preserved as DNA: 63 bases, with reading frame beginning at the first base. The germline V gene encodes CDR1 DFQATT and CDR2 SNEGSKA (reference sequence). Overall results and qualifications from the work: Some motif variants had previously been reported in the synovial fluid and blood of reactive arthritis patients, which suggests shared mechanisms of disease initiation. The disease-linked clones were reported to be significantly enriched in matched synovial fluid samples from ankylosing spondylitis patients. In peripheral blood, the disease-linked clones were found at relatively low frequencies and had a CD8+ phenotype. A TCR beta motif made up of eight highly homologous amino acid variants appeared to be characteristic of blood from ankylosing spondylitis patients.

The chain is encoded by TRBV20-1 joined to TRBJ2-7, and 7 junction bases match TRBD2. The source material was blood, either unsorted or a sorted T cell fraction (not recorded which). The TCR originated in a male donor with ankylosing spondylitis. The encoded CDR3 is CSAPFPGWRELTFATYVEQYF. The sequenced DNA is TGCAGTGCTCCATTCCCAGGGTGGCGGGAGCTAACATTCGCTACCTACGTCGAGCAGTACTTC.